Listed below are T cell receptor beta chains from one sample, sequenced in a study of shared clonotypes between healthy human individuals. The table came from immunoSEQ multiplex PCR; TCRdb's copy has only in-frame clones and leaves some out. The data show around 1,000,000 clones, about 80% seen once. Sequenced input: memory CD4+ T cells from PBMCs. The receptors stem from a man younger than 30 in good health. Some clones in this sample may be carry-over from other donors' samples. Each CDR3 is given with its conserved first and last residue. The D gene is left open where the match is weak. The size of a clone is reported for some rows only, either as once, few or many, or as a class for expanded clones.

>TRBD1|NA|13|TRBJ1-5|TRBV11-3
TGTGCCAGCAGCCCTGACAGGGGGCAGCCCCAGCATTTT
CASSPDRGQPQHF
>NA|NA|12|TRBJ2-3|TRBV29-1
TGCAGCGGTGCGGGGAGCTTAGGTTCGCAGTATTTT
CSGAGSLGSQYF
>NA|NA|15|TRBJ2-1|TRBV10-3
TGTGCCATCAGTGAGTCCGGGTTTACTTACAATGAGCAGTTCTTC
CAISESGFTYNEQFF
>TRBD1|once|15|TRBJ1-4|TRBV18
TGTGCCAGCTCACCCTCCACAGGGGGGGATGAAAAACTGTTTTTT
CASSPSTGGDEKLFF
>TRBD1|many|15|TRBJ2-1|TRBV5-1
TGCGCCAGCAGCTTACAGGGGGGCTCCTACAATGAGCAGTTCTTC
CASSLQGGSYNEQFF
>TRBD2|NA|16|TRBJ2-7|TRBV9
TGTGCCAGCAGCGCCGGGGGTAGCGGGAGTTTGTACGAGCAGTACTTC
CASSAGGSGSLYEQYF
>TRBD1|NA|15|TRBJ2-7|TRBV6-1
TGTGCCAGCAAGGATCGGGACAGCTTGTCCTACGAGCAGTACTTC
CASKDRDSLSYEQYF
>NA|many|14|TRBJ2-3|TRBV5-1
TGCGCCAGCAGCTATGCGGCCATCACAGATACGCAGTATTTT
CASSYAAITDTQYF
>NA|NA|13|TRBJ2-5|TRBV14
TGTGCCAGCAGCCAAGATTGGGTGGGGACCCAGTACTTC
CASSQDWVGTQYF
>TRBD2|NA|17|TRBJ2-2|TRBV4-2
TGTGCCAGCAGCCGAGGTAGCGGGTGGGGAGACACCGGGGAGCTGTTTTTT
CASSRGSGWGDTGELFF
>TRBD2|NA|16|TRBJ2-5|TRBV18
TGTGCCAGCTCACCACAGGCTAGCGGGAGCGGTGAGACCCAGTACTTC
CASSPQASGSGETQYF
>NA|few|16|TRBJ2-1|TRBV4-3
TGCGCCAGCAGCCAGTCAGGGGCGGGATCTTACAATGAGCAGTTCTTC
CASSQSGAGSYNEQFF
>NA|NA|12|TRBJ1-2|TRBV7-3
TGTGCCAGCAGCCAAGGGAGGGATGGCTACACCTTC
CASSQGRDGYTF
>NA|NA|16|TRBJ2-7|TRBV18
TGTGCCAGCTCACCACCACCGGGACTGACATCCTACGAGCAGTACTTC
CASSPPPGLTSYEQYF
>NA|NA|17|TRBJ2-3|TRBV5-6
TGTGCCAGCAGCTTTGGTTTGAGGGAAACAGGGACAGATACGCAGTATTTT
CASSFGLRETGTDTQYF
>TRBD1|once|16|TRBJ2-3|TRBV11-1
TGTGCCAGCAGCGGAAAAGACAGGGTAAGCACAGATACGCAGTATTTT
CASSGKDRVSTDTQYF
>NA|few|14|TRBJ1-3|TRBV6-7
TGTGCCAGCAGTTACGGGGGAGCCGCGGACACCATATATTTT
CASSYGGAADTIYF
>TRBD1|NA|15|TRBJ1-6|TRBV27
TGTGCCAGCAGTTTCGGACAGGGACGGGATTCACCCCTCCACTTT
CASSFGQGRDSPLHF
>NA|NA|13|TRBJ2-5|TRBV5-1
TGCGCCAGCAGCTCCCTTGGTGGCGAGACCCAGTACTTC
CASSSLGGETQYF
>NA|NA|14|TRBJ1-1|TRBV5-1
TGCGCCAGCAGGAAAGAAGGGTCCTCCACTGAAGCTTTCTTT
CASRKEGSSTEAFF
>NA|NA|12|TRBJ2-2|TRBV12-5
TGTGCTTCTGGGTCAGGCACCGGGGAGCTGTTTTTT
CASGSGTGELFF
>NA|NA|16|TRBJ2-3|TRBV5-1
TGCGCCAGCAGCTTGGACAGGGTGATGCCCACAGATACGCAGTATTTT
CASSLDRVMPTDTQYF
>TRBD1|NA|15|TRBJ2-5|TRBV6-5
TGTGCCAGCAGCCTTTCCGGGACAGTGCAAGAGACCCAGTACTTC
CASSLSGTVQETQYF
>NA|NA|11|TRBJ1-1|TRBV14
TGTCAAACTGGGGAGAACACTGAAGCTTTCTTT
CQTGENTEAFF
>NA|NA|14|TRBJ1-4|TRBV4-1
TGCGCCAGCAGCCAAGCAGGGAGTGGTGAAAAACTGTTTTTT
CASSQAGSGEKLFF
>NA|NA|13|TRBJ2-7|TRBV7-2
TGTGCCAGCAGTCCAGGGTCCCAACGCGAGCAGTACTTC
CASSPGSQREQYF
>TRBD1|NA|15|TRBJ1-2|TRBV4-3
TGCGCCAGCAGCCAAGCGACAGGGCCCCTATATGGCTACACCTTC
CASSQATGPLYGYTF
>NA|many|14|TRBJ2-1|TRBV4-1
TGCGCCAGCAGCCAAGGGGACACGTTGAATGAGCAGTTCTTC
CASSQGDTLNEQFF
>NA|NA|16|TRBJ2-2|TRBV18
TGTGCCAGCTCACCACCGTCGGGGAAGAACACCGGGGAGCTGTTTTTT
CASSPPSGKNTGELFF
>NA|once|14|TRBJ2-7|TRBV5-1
TGCGCCAGCAGCTGGGGGGGACAGTCCTACGAGCAGTACTTC
CASSWGGQSYEQYF
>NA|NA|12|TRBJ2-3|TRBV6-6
TGTGCCAGCAAAGACCTCACAGATACGCAGTATTTT
CASKDLTDTQYF
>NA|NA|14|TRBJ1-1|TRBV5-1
TGCGCCAGCAGCTTGGGCAGCATGAACACTGAAGCTTTCTTT
CASSLGSMNTEAFF
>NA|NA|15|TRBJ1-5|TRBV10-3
TGTGCCATCAGGTCGACAGCTGATAGCAATCAGCCCCAGCATTTT
CAIRSTADSNQPQHF
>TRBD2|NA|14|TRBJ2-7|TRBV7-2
TGTGCCAGCAGCTCGACTAGCGGGTTCTACGAGCAGTACTTC
CASSSTSGFYEQYF
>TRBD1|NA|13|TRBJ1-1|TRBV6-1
TGTGCCAGCAAGCGACAGGGGTGGACTGAAGCTTTCTTT
CASKRQGWTEAFF
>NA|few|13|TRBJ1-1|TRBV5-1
TGCGCCAGCAGCACACAGGGGAACACTGAAGCTTTCTTT
CASSTQGNTEAFF
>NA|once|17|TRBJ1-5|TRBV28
TGTGCCAGCAGTTTCGGGGGGGCCGATAATAGCAATCAGCCCCAGCATTTT
CASSFGGADNSNQPQHF
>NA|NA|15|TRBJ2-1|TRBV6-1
TGTGCCAGCAGTGGTCTCCCGGGGGACTACAATGAGCAGTTCTTC
CASSGLPGDYNEQFF
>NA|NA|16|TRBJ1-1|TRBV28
TGTGCCAGCAGTTTAAAGGGGGGAACCTTGAACACTGAAGCTTTCTTT
CASSLKGGTLNTEAFF
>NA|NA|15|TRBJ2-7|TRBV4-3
TGCGCCAGCAGCCAACGAGCTTCCCTTTCCTACGAGCAGTACTTC
CASSQRASLSYEQYF
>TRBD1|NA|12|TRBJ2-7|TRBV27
TGTGCCAGCAGTTCACAGGGGTTTATGCAGTACTTC
CASSSQGFMQYF
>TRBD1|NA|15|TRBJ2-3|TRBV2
TGTGCCAGCCGACGACAGGGGGTGAGCACAGATACGCAGTATTTT
CASRRQGVSTDTQYF
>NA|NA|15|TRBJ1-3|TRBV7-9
TGTGCCAGCAGCTCTAGTTCGGCCCCTGGAAACACCATATATTTT
CASSSSSAPGNTIYF
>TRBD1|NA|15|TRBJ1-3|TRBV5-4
TGTGCCAGCAGCTCATTTGACAGGGATAGAAACACCATATATTTT
CASSSFDRDRNTIYF
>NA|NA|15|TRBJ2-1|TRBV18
TGTGCCAGCTCCCCAGGGAAGGGGTCCTACAATGAGCAGTTCTTC
CASSPGKGSYNEQFF
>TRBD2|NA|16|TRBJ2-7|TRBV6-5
TGTGCCAGCAGTTACTCGGCGGGACTAGGGCTCTACGAGCAGTACTTC
CASSYSAGLGLYEQYF
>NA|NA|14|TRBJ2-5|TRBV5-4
TGTGCCAGCAGCTTGGTGAAGGGCCAAGAGACCCAGTACTTC
CASSLVKGQETQYF
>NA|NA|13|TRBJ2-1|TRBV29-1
TGCAGCGTCGCCAGGGGCGGGTACAATGAGCAGTTCTTC
CSVARGGYNEQFF
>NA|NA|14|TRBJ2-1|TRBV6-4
TGTGCCAGCAGTGACTCGGCGCTGCACAATGAGCAGTTCTTC
CASSDSALHNEQFF
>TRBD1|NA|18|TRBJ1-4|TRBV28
TGTGCCAGCAGTTTACCACTGGGACAGGCCGCAACTAATGAAAAACTGTTTTTT
CASSLPLGQAATNEKLFF
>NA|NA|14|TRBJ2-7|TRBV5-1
TGCGCCAGCAGCCCCCAGGGTAGGGACTACGAGCAGTACTTC
CASSPQGRDYEQYF
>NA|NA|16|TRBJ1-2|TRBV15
TGTGCCACCAGCAGTCCCGGGACTCGAGGGGGCTATGGCTACACCTTC
CATSSPGTRGGYGYTF
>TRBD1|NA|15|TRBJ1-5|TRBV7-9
TGTGCCAGCAGCTCGGGACAGGGGAATGGTCAGCCCCAGCATTTT
CASSSGQGNGQPQHF
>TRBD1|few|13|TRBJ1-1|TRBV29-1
TGCAGCGTTCAACAGGGGATGAACACTGAAGCTTTCTTT
CSVQQGMNTEAFF